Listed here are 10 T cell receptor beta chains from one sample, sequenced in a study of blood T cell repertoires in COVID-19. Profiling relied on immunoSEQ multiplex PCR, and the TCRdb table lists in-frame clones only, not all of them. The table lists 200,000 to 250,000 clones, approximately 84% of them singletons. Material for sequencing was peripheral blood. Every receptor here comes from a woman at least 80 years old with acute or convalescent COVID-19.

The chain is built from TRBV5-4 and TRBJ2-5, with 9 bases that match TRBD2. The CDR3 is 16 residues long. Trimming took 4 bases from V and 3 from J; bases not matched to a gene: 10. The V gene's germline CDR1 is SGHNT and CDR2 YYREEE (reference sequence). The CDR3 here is CASSEKTSGQEETQYF. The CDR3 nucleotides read TGTGCCAGCAGCGAGAAGACTAGCGGCCAGGAAGAGACCCAGTACTTC.

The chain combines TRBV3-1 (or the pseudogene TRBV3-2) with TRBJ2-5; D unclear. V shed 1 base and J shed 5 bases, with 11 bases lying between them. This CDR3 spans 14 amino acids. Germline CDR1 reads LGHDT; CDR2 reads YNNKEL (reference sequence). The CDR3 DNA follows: TGTGCCAGCAGCCAAGCTGCCAGGTATGAGACCCAGTACTTC. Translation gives CASSQAARYETQYF.

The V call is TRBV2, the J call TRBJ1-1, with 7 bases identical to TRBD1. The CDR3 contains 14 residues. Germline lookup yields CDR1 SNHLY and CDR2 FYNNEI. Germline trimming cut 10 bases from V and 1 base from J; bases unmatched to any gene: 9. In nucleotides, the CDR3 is TGTGCCATAGAGCTGGGACAGAGGAACACTGAAGCTTTCTTT. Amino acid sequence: CAIELGQRNTEAFF.

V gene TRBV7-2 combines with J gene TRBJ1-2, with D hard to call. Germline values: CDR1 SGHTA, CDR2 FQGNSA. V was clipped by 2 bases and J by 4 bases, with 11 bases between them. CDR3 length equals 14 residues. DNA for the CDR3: TGTGCCAGCAGCTTAAGGAGGGTCCCCTATGGCTACACCTTC. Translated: CASSLRRVPYGYTF.

The CDR3 reads CVTRRGSSNYGYTF. CDR3 in DNA: TGTGTCACACGGCGAGGGTCCTCTAACTATGGCTACACCTTC. The chain combines TRBV28 with TRBJ1-2; no reliable D call. This CDR3 is built from 14 residues. In germline, CDR1 is MDHEN, CDR2 SYDVKM.

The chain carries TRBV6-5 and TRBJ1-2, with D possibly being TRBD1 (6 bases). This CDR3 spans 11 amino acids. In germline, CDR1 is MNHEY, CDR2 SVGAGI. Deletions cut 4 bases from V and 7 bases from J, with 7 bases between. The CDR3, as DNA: TGTGCCAGCAGTTTCAGGGGTGGCTACACCTTC. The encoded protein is CASSFRGGYTF.

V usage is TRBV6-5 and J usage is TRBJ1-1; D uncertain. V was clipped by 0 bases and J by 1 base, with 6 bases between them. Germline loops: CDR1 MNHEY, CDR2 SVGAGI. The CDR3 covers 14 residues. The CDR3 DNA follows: TGTGCCAGCAGTTACTCGCGGGGGAACACTGAAGCTTTCTTT. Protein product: CASSYSRGNTEAFF.

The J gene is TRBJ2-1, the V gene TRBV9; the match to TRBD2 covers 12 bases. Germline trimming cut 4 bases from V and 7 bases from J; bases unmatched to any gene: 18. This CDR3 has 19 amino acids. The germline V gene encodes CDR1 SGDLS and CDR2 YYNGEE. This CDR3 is CASSPPQGATSGRLNEQFF. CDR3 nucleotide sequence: TGTGCCAGCAGCCCTCCACAGGGGGCAACTAGCGGGAGGCTTAATGAGCAGTTCTTC.

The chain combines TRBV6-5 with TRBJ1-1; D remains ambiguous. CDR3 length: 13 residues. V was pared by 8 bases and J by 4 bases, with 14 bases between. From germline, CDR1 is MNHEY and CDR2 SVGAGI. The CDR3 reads CASGKREVTEAFF. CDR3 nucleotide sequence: TGTGCCAGCGGGAAGAGGGAGGTCACTGAAGCTTTCTTT.

The CDR3 DNA is TGTGCCAGCAGCTACGGACAGGTCCTGCAGTATGGCTACACCTTC. Protein sequence: CASSYGQVLQYGYTF. The rearrangement links TRBV5-8 to TRBJ1-2; 7 bases are shared with TRBD1. The CDR3 runs 15 residues. J gave up 5 bases and V 3 bases, and 10 bases lay outside the gene matches. Germline loops: CDR1 SGHTS, CDR2 YDEGEE.